The present T cell receptor (beta chain) was sequenced within a study of OX40 agonist ivuxolimab in advanced cancers. As for the study in general: Hepatocellular carcinoma, melanoma, renal cell or head and neck cancer was diagnosed in the dose-escalation patients.

Generated by immunoSEQ multiplex PCR, the TCRdb table keeps only in-frame clones and is missing some. The sample lists 90,000 to 120,000 clones, more than 85% seen once, with approximately 1.2% in the top ten. Notes on this clone: What it binds is not known.

Study conclusions and caveats: Partial responders receiving 0.1-3.0 mg/kg showed among the lowest clonal expansion.

This sample comprised CD4+ or CD8+ T cells sorted from blood, obtained in a trial of the OX40 agonist ivuxolimab. The sequence was collected from an adult with an advanced solid tumor such as melanoma, head and neck, liver or kidney cancer.

The CDR3 bases are TGTGCCAGCAGCAGCCGGGTGGACAGCCTTCAGAACACTGAAGCTTTCTTT. It specifies CASSSRVDSLQNTEAFF. The rearrangement joins TRBV21-1 to TRBJ1-1; the D call TRBD1 from the table was never checked on the DNA. TRBV21-1 is labeled a pseudogene. This CDR3 comprises 17 residues.